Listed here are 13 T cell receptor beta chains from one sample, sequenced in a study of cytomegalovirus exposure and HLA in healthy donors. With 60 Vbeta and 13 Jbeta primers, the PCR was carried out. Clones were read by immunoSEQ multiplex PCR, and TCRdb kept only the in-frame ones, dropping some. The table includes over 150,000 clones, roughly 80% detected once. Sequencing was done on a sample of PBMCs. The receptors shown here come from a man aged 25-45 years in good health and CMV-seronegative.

CDR3 in amino acids: CASSPPGQGALYSNQPQHF. CDR3 coding DNA: TGTGCCAGCAGCCCCCCGGGACAGGGGGCCTTGTATAGCAATCAGCCCCAGCATTTT. The rearrangement joins TRBV9 to TRBJ1-5; 12 bases agree with TRBD1. The CDR3 spans 19 residues. Germline CDR1 and CDR2: SGDLS and YYNGEE. V was clipped by 4 bases and J by 0 bases; unmatched bases: 11.

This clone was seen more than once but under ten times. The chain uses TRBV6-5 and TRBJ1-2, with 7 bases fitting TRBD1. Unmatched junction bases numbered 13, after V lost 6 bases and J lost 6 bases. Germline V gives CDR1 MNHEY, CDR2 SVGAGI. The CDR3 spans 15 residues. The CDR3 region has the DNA TGTGCCAGCAGCCCCAAAACCGGGACAGCGAATGGCTACACCTTC. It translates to CASSPKTGTANGYTF.

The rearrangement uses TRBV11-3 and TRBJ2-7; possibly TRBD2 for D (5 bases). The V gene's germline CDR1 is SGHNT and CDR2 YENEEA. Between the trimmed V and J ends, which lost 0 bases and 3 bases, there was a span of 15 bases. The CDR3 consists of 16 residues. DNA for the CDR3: TGTGCCAGCAGCTTAGAAGGGAACCGAGAGGGCTACGAGCAGTACTTC. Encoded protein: CASSLEGNREGYEQYF.

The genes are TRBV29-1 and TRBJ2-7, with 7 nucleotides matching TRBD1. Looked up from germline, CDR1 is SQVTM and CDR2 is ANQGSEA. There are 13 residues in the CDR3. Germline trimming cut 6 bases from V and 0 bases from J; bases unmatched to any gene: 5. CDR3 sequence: CSVDRDGSYEQYF. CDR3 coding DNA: TGCAGCGTCGACAGGGACGGCTCCTACGAGCAGTACTTC.

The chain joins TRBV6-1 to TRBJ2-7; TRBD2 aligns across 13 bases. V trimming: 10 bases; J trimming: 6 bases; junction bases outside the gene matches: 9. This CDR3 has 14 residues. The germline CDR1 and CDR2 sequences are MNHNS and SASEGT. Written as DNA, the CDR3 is TGTGCCACCGGACTAGCGGGAGAAGGGGGCGAGCAGTACTTC. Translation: CATGLAGEGGEQYF.

In DNA, the CDR3 is TGTGCCAGCAGCGTTACCGGGACTAGCGCCAGCGAGCAGTACTTC. Amino acid sequence: CASSVTGTSASEQYF. The rearrangement uses TRBV7-6 and TRBJ2-7, with 10 bases matching TRBD2. The CDR3 has 15 amino acids. CDR1 and CDR2 (germline): SGHVS, FNYEAQ. Germline trimming cut 5 bases from V and 6 bases from J; bases unmatched to any gene: 10.

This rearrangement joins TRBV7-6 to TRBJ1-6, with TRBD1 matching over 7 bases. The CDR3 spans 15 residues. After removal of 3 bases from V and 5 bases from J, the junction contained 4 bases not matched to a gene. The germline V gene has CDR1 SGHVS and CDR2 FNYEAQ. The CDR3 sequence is CASSFAGGNNSPLHF. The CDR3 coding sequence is TGTGCCAGCAGCTTCGCAGGGGGAAATAATTCACCCCTCCACTTT.

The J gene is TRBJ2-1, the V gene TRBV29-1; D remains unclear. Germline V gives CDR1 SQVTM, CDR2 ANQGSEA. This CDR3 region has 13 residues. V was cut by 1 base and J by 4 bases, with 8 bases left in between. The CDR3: CSVEVTPYNEQFF. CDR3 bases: TGCAGCGTTGAAGTGACACCTTACAATGAGCAGTTCTTC.

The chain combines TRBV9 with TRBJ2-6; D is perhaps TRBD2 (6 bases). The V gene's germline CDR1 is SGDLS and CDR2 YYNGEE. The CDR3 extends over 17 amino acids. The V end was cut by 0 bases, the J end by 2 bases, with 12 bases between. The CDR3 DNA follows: TGTGCCAGCAGCGTAGCTTGGGGAGGTACTGGGGCCAACGTCCTGACTTTC. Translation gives CASSVAWGGTGANVLTF.

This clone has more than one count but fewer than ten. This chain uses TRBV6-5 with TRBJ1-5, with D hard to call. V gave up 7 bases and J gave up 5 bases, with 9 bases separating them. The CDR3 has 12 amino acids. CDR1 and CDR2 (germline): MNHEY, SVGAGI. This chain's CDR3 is CASIWQDQPQHF. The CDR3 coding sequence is TGTGCCAGCATCTGGCAGGATCAGCCCCAGCATTTT.

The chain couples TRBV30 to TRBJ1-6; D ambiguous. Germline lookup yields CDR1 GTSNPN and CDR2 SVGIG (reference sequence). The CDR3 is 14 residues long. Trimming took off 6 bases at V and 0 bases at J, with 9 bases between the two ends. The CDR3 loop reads CACSADSYNSPLHF. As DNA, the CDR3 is TGTGCCTGCTCCGCGGACTCCTATAATTCACCCCTCCACTTT.

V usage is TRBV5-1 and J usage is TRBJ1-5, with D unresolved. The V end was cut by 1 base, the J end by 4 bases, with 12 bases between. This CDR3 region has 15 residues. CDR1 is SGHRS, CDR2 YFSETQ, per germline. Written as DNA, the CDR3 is TGCGCCAGCAGCTTGAACGACGGGAGGAATCAGCCCCAGCATTTT. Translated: CASSLNDGRNQPQHF.

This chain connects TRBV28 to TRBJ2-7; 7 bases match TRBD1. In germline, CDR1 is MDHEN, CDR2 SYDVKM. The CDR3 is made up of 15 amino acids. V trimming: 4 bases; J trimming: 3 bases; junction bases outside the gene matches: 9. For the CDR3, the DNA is TGTGCCAGCAGTTCCCCTAAGGGACAGTTCTACGAGCAGTACTTC. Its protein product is CASSSPKGQFYEQYF.